The rows below give T cell receptor beta chains drawn from one sample of a study of identical twins. Each CDR3 protein is one row after TCRdb ran MiXCR on the 5' RACE reads. The sample includes 1,800,000 or so distinct CDR3 sequences, more than 30% seen only once; the top ten take about 0.27%. The material sequenced was cord blood. These receptors were obtained from a newborn girl in good health. Both conserved end residues are part of each CDR3. The D gene is left open where the match is weak. Size values are once, few and many counts, or a class for expanded clones, and some rows have none.

d_call: -; clone_size: many; j_call: TRBJ2-3; v_call: TRBV12-3/TRBV12-4; cdr3_aa: CASRAPVYPSTDTQYF; cdr3_nt: TGTGCCAGCAGGGCTCCGGTATACCCTAGCACAGATACGCAGTATTTT
d_call: TRBD1; clone_size: few; j_call: TRBJ1-1; v_call: TRBV5-1; cdr3_aa: CASSSEQGLNTEAFF; cdr3_nt: TGCGCCAGCAGCTCGGAACAGGGGCTGAACACTGAAGCTTTCTTT
d_call: TRBD1; clone_size: -; j_call: TRBJ2-7; v_call: TRBV4-2; cdr3_aa: CASSASGTASYEQYF; cdr3_nt: TGTGCCAGCAGCGCCTCCGGGACAGCCTCCTACGAGCAGTACTTC
d_call: -; clone_size: -; j_call: TRBJ2-1; v_call: TRBV2; cdr3_aa: CASSEALIRREQFF; cdr3_nt: TGTGCCAGCAGTGAAGCGCTTATTAGGCGTGAGCAGTTCTTC
d_call: TRBD1; clone_size: -; j_call: TRBJ1-5; v_call: TRBV4-2; cdr3_aa: CASSQERQGGNEPQHF; cdr3_nt: TGTGCCAGCAGCCAAGAAAGACAGGGAGGTAATGAGCCCCAGCATTTT
d_call: -; clone_size: -; j_call: TRBJ1-1; v_call: TRBV3-1; cdr3_aa: CASSRSAGARTEAFF; cdr3_nt: TGTGCCAGCAGCCGGTCCGCCGGGGCCCGGACTGAAGCTTTCTTT
d_call: TRBD1; clone_size: -; j_call: TRBJ2-7; v_call: TRBV20-1; cdr3_aa: CSARIRTGPYEQYF; cdr3_nt: TGCAGTGCTAGAATTAGGACAGGGCCCTACGAGCAGTACTTC
d_call: -; clone_size: few; j_call: TRBJ1-5; v_call: TRBV7-9; cdr3_aa: CASSRGQGNNQPQHF; cdr3_nt: TGTGCCAGCAGTCGCGGTCAGGGGAACAATCAGCCCCAGCATTTT
d_call: TRBD2; clone_size: -; j_call: TRBJ2-1; v_call: TRBV6-1; cdr3_aa: CASSEEIMTSGRANEQFF; cdr3_nt: TGTGCCAGCAGTGAGGAGATAATGACTAGCGGGAGGGCCAATGAGCAGTTCTTC
d_call: TRBD2; clone_size: -; j_call: TRBJ2-5; v_call: TRBV11-2; cdr3_aa: CAGSSSERGDFFETQYF; cdr3_nt: TGTGCCGGCAGCTCATCTGAGCGGGGGGATTTTTTTGAGACCCAGTACTTC
d_call: -; clone_size: -; j_call: TRBJ2-7; v_call: TRBV18; cdr3_aa: CASSPLGSDYNEQYF; cdr3_nt: TGTGCCAGCTCGCCGCTAGGATCCGACTACAATGAGCAGTACTTC
d_call: -; clone_size: -; j_call: TRBJ1-4; v_call: TRBV20-1; cdr3_aa: CSARDRTGHNEKLFF; cdr3_nt: TGCAGTGCTAGAGATAGGACTGGCCATAATGAAAAACTGTTTTTT
d_call: -; clone_size: few; j_call: TRBJ2-3; v_call: TRBV2; cdr3_aa: CASMGADTQYF; cdr3_nt: TGTGCCAGCATGGGGGCAGATACGCAGTATTTT
d_call: TRBD1; clone_size: -; j_call: TRBJ2-1; v_call: TRBV7-2; cdr3_aa: CASSLEGQGDNEQFF; cdr3_nt: TGTGCCAGCAGCTTAGAAGGACAGGGTGACAATGAGCAGTTCTTC
d_call: TRBD2; clone_size: -; j_call: TRBJ2-1; v_call: TRBV19; cdr3_aa: CASSPRTSGVVNEQFF; cdr3_nt: TGTGCCAGTAGTCCGAGGACTAGCGGGGTCGTAAATGAGCAGTTCTTC
d_call: TRBD2; clone_size: -; j_call: TRBJ2-3; v_call: TRBV6-1; cdr3_aa: CASSEAYQRGGTDTQYF; cdr3_nt: TGTGCCAGCAGTGAAGCGTATCAGCGGGGGGGCACAGATACGCAGTATTTT
d_call: -; clone_size: -; j_call: TRBJ2-5; v_call: TRBV5-1; cdr3_aa: CASSPGRRIQETQYF; cdr3_nt: TGCGCCAGCAGCCCGGGACGCCGGATCCAAGAGACCCAGTACTTC
d_call: TRBD2; clone_size: many; j_call: TRBJ2-1; v_call: TRBV4-2; cdr3_aa: CASSQLLAGVFGPTDEQFF; cdr3_nt: TGTGCCAGCAGCCAGCTACTAGCGGGAGTCTTCGGCCCAACTGATGAGCAGTTCTTC
d_call: -; clone_size: -; j_call: TRBJ2-3; v_call: TRBV7-8; cdr3_aa: CASSLLRFDTDTQYF; cdr3_nt: TGTGCCAGCAGCTTACTCCGTTTTGACACAGATACGCAGTATTTT
d_call: TRBD2; clone_size: few; j_call: TRBJ2-5; v_call: TRBV6-1; cdr3_aa: CASSEFVGLAGRKTQYF; cdr3_nt: TGTGCCAGCAGTGAATTCGTGGGGTTAGCGGGACGAAAGACCCAGTACTTC
d_call: TRBD1; clone_size: -; j_call: TRBJ1-6; v_call: TRBV12-3/TRBV12-4; cdr3_aa: CASSLVPWGQATSYNSPLHF; cdr3_nt: TGTGCCAGCAGTTTAGTCCCGTGGGGACAGGCGACCTCCTATAATTCACCCCTCCACTTT
d_call: -; clone_size: -; j_call: TRBJ1-4; v_call: TRBV15; cdr3_aa: CATSRREALNEKLFF; cdr3_nt: TGTGCCACCAGCCGACGAGAGGCGCTGAATGAAAAACTGTTTTTT